This is a list of T cell receptor beta chains from one sample in a study of shared clonotypes between healthy human individuals. Using immunoSEQ multiplex PCR, the repertoire was profiled, and TCRdb retains in-frame clones only, with some absent. The profile shows around 1,100,000 clones, approximately 80% of them singletons. The material sequenced was memory CD4+ T cells from PBMCs. Every receptor here comes from a young man in good health. Some clones in this sample may be carry-over from other donors' samples. Both conserved end residues are part of each CDR3.

j_call v_call cdr3_aa
TRBJ1-4 TRBV30 CAWSARLIQTNEKLFF
TRBJ1-5 TRBV25-1 CASSAGTGFQPQHF
TRBJ1-2 TRBV18 CASSPEGGGRGYTF
TRBJ1-3 TRBV28 CASSGDRAGNTIYF
TRBJ2-1 TRBV30 CAWSAEAFRDVQFF
TRBJ1-5 TRBV15 CATSRDRLEYSNQPQHF
TRBJ1-4 TRBV7-9 CASSLTADNEKLFF
TRBJ1-4 TRBV9 CASSGQGLQATNEKLFF
TRBJ1-2 TRBV2 CASTPVTGIYGYTF
TRBJ1-2 TRBV6-1 CASSEYLLIGANYGYTF
TRBJ2-3 TRBV9 CASSGRGDDTQYF
TRBJ1-2 TRBV6-1 CASSEQGSNYGYTF
TRBJ2-6 TRBV25-1 CASSEFTSGANVLTF
TRBJ1-2 TRBV28 CASSPGDRYYGYTF
TRBJ1-3 TRBV5-1 CASSLGDSGNTIYF
TRBJ1-5 TRBV27 CASSRGSYSNQPQHF
TRBJ1-6 TRBV2 CASSEDRGQISPLHF
TRBJ2-5 TRBV23-1 CASSQVKVETQYF
TRBJ2-1 TRBV5-6 CASRITSGHEQFF
TRBJ2-2 TRBV5-1 CASSLEPGPGELFF
TRBJ1-1 TRBV18 CASSPPSTGRAGTEAFF
TRBJ2-3 TRBV20-1 CSAKKPDTQYF
TRBJ2-7 TRBV21-1 CASTLRYEQYF
TRBJ1-1 TRBV7-8 CASSLALGEAFF
TRBJ2-7 TRBV6-5 CASSYPAGSFSYEQYF
TRBJ1-3 TRBV28 CATKTGGNSGNTIYF
TRBJ2-3 TRBV7-9 CASSSGTEGDTQYF
TRBJ2-7 TRBV30 CAWSFSGSVSEQYF
TRBJ2-7 TRBV10-3 CAISESWSSGRAGLVEQYF
TRBJ2-3 TRBV2 CASRPTTSTTSTDTQYF
TRBJ2-1 TRBV11-2 CASSFPGAPGQGDNEQFF
TRBJ1-4 TRBV5-1 CASRPGTRGEKLFF
TRBJ1-2 TRBV28 CASNRYRESNGYTF